This T cell receptor beta chain is drawn from a study of blood T cell repertoires in COVID-19. TCRdb's table, derived via immunoSEQ multiplex PCR, lists solely in-frame clones and lacks some. The data contain approximately 68,000 clones, more than 75% of them singletons. The CDR3 runs to 16 residues. Trimming removed 6 bases from V and 4 bases from J; junction bases left unmatched: 13. Germline V lookup: CDR1 LNHDA, CDR2 SQIVND (reference sequence). Material: peripheral blood. The rearrangement joins TRBV19 to TRBJ1-2, with 8 positions matching TRBD1. This TCR came from a man aged 50 or older with active COVID-19. The CDR3 loop is CASSEPGQGSSYGYTF. DNA of the CDR3: TGTGCCAGTAGCGAACCCGGACAGGGATCCTCCTATGGCTACACCTTC.